Below, 23 T cell receptor beta chains from the same sample are listed, as sequenced in a study of regulatory T cells in long-lasting Graves disease. Time point specified: newly diagnosed GD, antithyroid drugs for less than 3 months. Making the TCR library involved RNA that had been extracted from PBMCs. Researchers made TCR beta libraries by using iRepertoire HTBI primers and running Arm-PCR on CDR3 regions. TCRdb re-analysed the multiplex PCR reads in MiXCR, keeping a single row per CDR3 protein. The sample holds about 620,000 distinct CDR3 sequences, 16% seen once. The sample was also reused in another study, on T cells in Graves' hyperthyroidism and ophthalmopathy.

The sequencing used peripheral blood mononuclear cells (PBMCs), collected at new diagnosis, from a patient treated with antithyroid drugs. Receptor source: a woman in her twenties or thirties with Graves disease.

This clonotype was seen at least ten times. The chain recombines TRBV12-3 or TRBV12-4 with TRBJ2-4; D gene ambiguous. Trimming stripped 10 bases from V and 6 bases from J, with 13 bases between. The CDR3 sequence is 12 residues long. CDR3 nucleotide sequence: TGTGCCAACACCTCGGGTTCAAACATTCAGTACTTC. As protein: CANTSGSNIQYF.

This clonotype was observed a few times. The rearrangement uses TRBV19 and TRBJ1-2; maybe TRBD1 (6 bases). The germline CDR1 and CDR2 sequences are LNHDA and SQIVND (reference sequence). This CDR3 is 13 amino acids long. V was cut by 4 bases and J by 8 bases, with 14 bases left in between. CDR3 sequence: CASSRQGSDGYTF. The CDR3 nucleotides are TGTGCCAGTAGTAGGCAGGGGTCGGACGGCTACACCTTC.

V and J are TRBV20-1 and TRBJ2-7; D may be TRBD1 (7 bases). This CDR3 is built from 13 residues. Trimming left V 6 bases short and J 2 bases short, with 14 bases between. Germline CDR1 is DFQATT and CDR2 is SNEGSKA (reference sequence). The CDR3 reads CSAHDREAYEQYF. Written as DNA, the CDR3 is TGCAGTGCCCATGACAGGGAGGCCTACGAGCAGTACTTC.

This clonotype has a count of ten or more. The chain employs TRBV28 and TRBJ1-6, with TRBD1 matching over 9 bases. The V and J ends lost 3 bases and 7 bases, in that order; junction bases with no gene match: 7. The CDR3 totals 16 residues. Germline V lookup: CDR1 MDHEN, CDR2 SYDVKM. The DNA for the CDR3 is TGTGCCAGCAGTTTGGTGCCCGGGACAGGGAATTCACCCCTCCACTTT. Protein: CASSLVPGTGNSPLHF.

The sample holds many counts of this clonotype. The CDR3 is CASSSARGGQETQYF. CDR3 DNA sequence: TGTGCCAGCAGTTCGGCCCGGGGGGGGCAAGAGACCCAGTACTTC. This rearrangement joins TRBV28 to TRBJ2-5; the match to TRBD2 covers 8 bases. The junction had 6 bases not matched to a gene; V was cut back by 4 bases and J by 2 bases. This CDR3 region has 15 residues. Germline-derived CDR1 and CDR2 are MDHEN and SYDVKM.

The rearrangement joins TRBV6-2 or TRBV6-3 to TRBJ2-7; 7 bases are a match to TRBD2. The CDR3 has 15 amino acids. Germline lookup yields CDR1 MNHEY and CDR2 SVGEGT. Losses at the gene ends were 2 bases for V and 1 base for J; bases not matched to a gene: 5. In DNA form, the CDR3 reads TGTGCCAGCAGTTACGGAGTGGGAGGGTCCTACGAGCAGTACTTC. Amino acids: CASSYGVGGSYEQYF.

The chain has TRBV7-2 and TRBJ2-2; D is uncertain. The CDR3 consists of 16 residues. Germline V CDR1 and CDR2: SGHTA, FQGNSA. Trimming pared 5 bases from V and 0 bases from J, leaving 13 bases between. CDR3 residues: CASSQTGPPNTGELFF. The CDR3 DNA sequence: TGTGCCAGCAGCCAGACCGGGCCACCGAACACCGGGGAGCTGTTTTTT.

In its sample, this clonotype was seen a few times. The J gene is TRBJ1-5, the V gene TRBV30; no reliable D call. CDR1 and CDR2 (germline): GTSNPN, SVGIG (reference sequence). The CDR3 extends over 14 amino acids. V gave up 4 bases and J gave up 0 bases, with 10 bases separating them. CDR3 in amino acids: CAWKNSYSNQPQHF. CDR3 DNA: TGTGCCTGGAAGAACAGTTATAGCAATCAGCCCCAGCATTTT.

Many counts were recorded for this clonotype. The chain recombines TRBV9 with TRBJ1-1; 7 bases map to TRBD1. Trimming cost V 2 bases and J 5 bases; bases outside gene matches: 3. Looked up from germline, CDR1 is SGDLS and CDR2 is YYNGEE. The CDR3 runs to 13 residues. For the CDR3, the DNA is TGTGCCAGCAGCGTGACAGGGCTGACTGAAGCTTTCTTT. Translation: CASSVTGLTEAFF.

This clonotype showed up just a few times. The V call is TRBV6-1, the J call TRBJ2-7; tentative D call: TRBD2 (5 bases). CDR3 length: 12 residues. From germline, CDR1 is MNHNS and CDR2 SASEGT. Trimming took off 6 bases at V and 3 bases at J, with 9 bases between the two ends. The DNA of the CDR3 is TGTGCCAGCAGCCGGGATGTCTACGAGCAGTACTTC. Protein sequence: CASSRDVYEQYF.

This chain links TRBV6-1 with TRBJ1-1, with 12 positions matching TRBD1. This CDR3 has 15 residues. Trimming at V came to 10 bases and at J to 1 base, leaving 7 bases not matched to a gene. Germline V CDR1 and CDR2: MNHNS, SASEGT. DNA for the CDR3: TGTGCCATCTACCGGGACAGGGGGCAGAACACTGAAGCTTTCTTT. It yields the protein CAIYRDRGQNTEAFF.

About this clonotype: This clone may be a read error of a much larger clone one base away. The rearrangement joins TRBV7-2 to TRBJ2-7, with D maybe TRBD2 (6 bases). CDR3 length equals 15 residues. Between the trimmed V and J ends, which lost 2 bases and 3 bases, there was a span of 14 bases. Germline CDR1 reads SGHTA; CDR2 reads FQGNSA. Written as DNA, the CDR3 is TGTGCCAGCAGCTTACGTAGCGGCTCTGTCTACGAGCAGTACTTC. Translated, it gives CASSLRSGSVYEQYF.

This clonotype was counted between two and nine times. The V call is TRBV6-1, the J call TRBJ2-7, with 7 bases lining up with TRBD1. Germline V gene lookup returns CDR1 MNHNS and CDR2 SASEGT. The CDR3 consists of 14 residues. With V trimmed by 3 bases and J by 4 bases, 6 bases remained unmatched. CDR3 nucleotides: TGTGCCAGCAGTGAGACCTCCAGGGGGTACGAGCAGTACTTC. Its protein product is CASSETSRGYEQYF.

The V call is TRBV6-1, the J call TRBJ2-7; 10 nucleotides match TRBD2. V gave up 9 bases and J gave up 2 bases; unmatched junction bases: 16. Germline V gene lookup returns CDR1 MNHNS and CDR2 SASEGT. The CDR3 length is 17 residues. In DNA form, the CDR3 reads TGTGCCAGTTTCCGTGGGTACGGACTAGCGGATACCTACGAGCAGTACTTC. Amino acid sequence: CASFRGYGLADTYEQYF.

This clonotype was seen repeatedly, ten times or more. The rearrangement links TRBV7-3 to TRBJ1-1, with 9 positions matching TRBD1. The CDR3 contains 17 residues. Germline V gene lookup returns CDR1 SGHTA and CDR2 FQGTGA. Trimming removed 5 bases from V and 2 bases from J; junction bases left unmatched: 12. CDR3 sequence (DNA): TGTGCCAGCAGCCGACAGGGGGGTTTCGGACGAAACACTGAAGCTTTCTTT. It translates to CASSRQGGFGRNTEAFF.

This clonotype was seen more than once but under ten times. This chain links TRBV11-2 with TRBJ2-2; 8 bases align to TRBD2. From germline, CDR1 is SGHAT and CDR2 FQNNGV. Germline trimming cut 5 bases from V and 1 base from J; bases unmatched to any gene: 12. This CDR3 region has 18 residues. The CDR3 loop is CASSQRPRLAKNTGELFF. CDR3 nucleotide sequence: TGTGCCAGCAGCCAGCGCCCACGACTAGCGAAGAACACCGGGGAGCTGTTTTTT.

This clonotype was recorded at least ten times. The J gene is TRBJ2-7, the V gene TRBV11-2; no clear D gene. V lost 1 base to trimming and J lost 0 bases, with 22 bases between them. Germline V gene lookup returns CDR1 SGHAT and CDR2 FQNNGV. CDR3 size: 19 residues. CDR3 sequence: CASSLGWLQVPNSSYEQYF. Written as DNA, the CDR3 is TGTGCCAGCAGCTTAGGATGGTTGCAGGTTCCCAATAGCTCCTACGAGCAGTACTTC.

The V and J genes are TRBV4-2 and TRBJ2-3; D is uncertain. Germline V CDR1 and CDR2: LGHNA, YNFKEQ. Trimming removed 5 bases at V and 4 bases at J, with 13 bases between. This CDR3 has 14 amino acids. CDR3 protein: CASSDGRPSDTQYF. DNA for the CDR3: TGTGCCAGCAGCGATGGCAGGCCGTCAGATACGCAGTATTTT.

This clonotype showed up many times. The V gene is TRBV7-3, the J gene TRBJ2-5; a weak D match, TRBD2 (6 bases). CDR1 is SGHTA and CDR2 is FQGTGA in the germline V gene. The ends were cut back, 4 bases at V and 7 bases at J, with 19 bases in the middle. The CDR3 has 15 amino acids. The CDR3 DNA reads TGTGCCAGCAGCTCACGCCGGGACTCATTGGGGACCCAGTACTTC. Translation: CASSSRRDSLGTQYF.

There are a few counts of this clonotype. The chain is built from TRBV6-1 and TRBJ2-2, with unresolved D. CDR3 length: 15 residues. In germline, CDR1 is MNHNS, CDR2 SASEGT. V dropped 6 bases and J dropped 1 base, with 12 bases sitting between them. The DNA of the CDR3 is TGTGCCAGCAGCGAAATGGGCGGGAACACCGGGGAGCTGTTTTTT. The encoded protein is CASSEMGGNTGELFF.

This clonotype was detected many times. The chain has TRBV28 and TRBJ1-1, with TRBD1 identical over 9 bases. The V gene's germline CDR1 is MDHEN and CDR2 SYDVKM. V shed 7 bases and J 4 bases; nucleotides not matched to a gene: 4. There are 13 residues in the CDR3. CDR3 in amino acids: CASTRDRVTEAFF. As DNA, the CDR3 is TGTGCCAGCACCCGGGACAGGGTCACTGAAGCTTTCTTT.

CDR3 sequence reads: CASSQGGGSDTQYF. The CDR3 bases are TGTGCCAGCAGCCAGGGCGGAGGATCAGATACGCAGTATTTT. The J gene is TRBJ2-3, the V gene TRBV3-1; TRBD2 is a possible D gene (5 bases). This CDR3 contains 14 residues. The germline V gene has CDR1 LGHDT and CDR2 YNNKEL (reference sequence). Trimming pared 3 bases from V and 4 bases from J, leaving 11 bases between.

This clonotype was observed a handful of times. The chain combines TRBV19 with TRBJ1-2, with TRBD1 matching 9 bases. The V segment lost 7 bases and the J segment 7 bases; nucleotides outside the gene matches: 7. The CDR3 is 13 amino acids. Per the germline V gene, CDR1 is LNHDA and CDR2 is SQIVND (reference sequence). CDR3 loop: CASTKTGGFGYTF. The CDR3 nucleotides are TGTGCCAGTACCAAGACAGGGGGTTTTGGCTACACCTTC.